This T cell receptor (beta chain) was retrieved from a study of shared T cell receptors in the human thymus. The ends lost 6 bases at V and 5 bases at J; junction bases unmatched: 5. This CDR3 has 16 amino acids. CDR1 and CDR2 from the germline V gene are LNHDA and SQIVND (reference sequence). Method: immunoSEQ multiplex PCR; TCRdb's copy keeps in-frame clones and lacks some. This table holds hundreds of thousands of clones, approximately 89% found once. These data also formed part of another study, on human thymus T cells. That report adds: Related research examined unrelated individuals and reported that their thymic repertoires overlapped highly.

This sequence originates from a boy under two years old with a congenital heart defect. The chain couples TRBV19 to TRBJ2-1; 15 bases fit TRBD2. The sequencing input was thymocytes. In DNA, the CDR3 is TGTGCCAGTAGACAAAGGACTAGCGGGGGGGACAATGAGCAGTTCTTC. Its translation: CASRQRTSGGDNEQFF.